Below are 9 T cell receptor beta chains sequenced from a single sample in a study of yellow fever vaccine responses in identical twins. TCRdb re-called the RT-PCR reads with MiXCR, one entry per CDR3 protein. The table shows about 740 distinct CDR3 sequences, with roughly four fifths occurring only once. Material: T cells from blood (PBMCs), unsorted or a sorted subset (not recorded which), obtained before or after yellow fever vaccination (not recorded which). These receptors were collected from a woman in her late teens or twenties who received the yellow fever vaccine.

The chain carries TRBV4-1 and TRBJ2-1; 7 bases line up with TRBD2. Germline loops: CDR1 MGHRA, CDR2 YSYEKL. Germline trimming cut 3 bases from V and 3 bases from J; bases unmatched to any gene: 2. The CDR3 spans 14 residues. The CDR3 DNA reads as TGCGCCAGCAGCCACCGGGAGGACTACAATGAGCAGTTCTTC. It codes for CASSHREDYNEQFF.

The CDR3 nucleotides are TGTGCCAGCAGCCCCCTATTAAGCCCATACGAGCAGTACTTC. Amino acid sequence: CASSPLLSPYEQYF. The V gene is TRBV7-7, the J gene TRBJ2-7; D is unresolved. The CDR3 sequence is 14 residues long. Germline assignment: CDR1 SSHAT and CDR2 FNYEAQ (reference sequence). Between the trimmed V and J ends, which lost 5 bases and 4 bases, there was a span of 15 bases.

The CDR3 DNA sequence: TGTGCCAGCAGTTCGGGGGGAACAGCCAGCTCTGGAAACACCATATATTTT. Translated, it gives CASSSGGTASSGNTIYF. V is TRBV6-5 and J is TRBJ1-3, with D possibly TRBD1 on 5 matching bases. There are 17 residues in the CDR3. Trimming left V 4 bases short and J 0 bases short, with 16 bases between. The V gene's germline CDR1 is MNHEY and CDR2 SVGAGI.

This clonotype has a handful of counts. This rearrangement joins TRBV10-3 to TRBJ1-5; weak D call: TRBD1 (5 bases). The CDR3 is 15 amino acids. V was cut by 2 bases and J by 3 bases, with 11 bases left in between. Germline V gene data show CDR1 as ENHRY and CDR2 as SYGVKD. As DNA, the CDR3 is TGTGCCATCAGTGAGGAGGGGCGCGTCAATCAGCCCCAGCATTTT. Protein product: CAISEEGRVNQPQHF.

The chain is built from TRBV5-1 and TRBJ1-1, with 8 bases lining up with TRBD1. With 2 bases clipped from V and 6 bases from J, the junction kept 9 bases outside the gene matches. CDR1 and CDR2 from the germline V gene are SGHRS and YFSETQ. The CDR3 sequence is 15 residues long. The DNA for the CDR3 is TGCGCCAGCAGCTTTGGACAGGGTGTTCTCGCTGAAGCTTTCTTT. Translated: CASSFGQGVLAEAFF.

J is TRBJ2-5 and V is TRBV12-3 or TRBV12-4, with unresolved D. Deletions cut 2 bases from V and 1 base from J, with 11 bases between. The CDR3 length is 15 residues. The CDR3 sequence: CASSLMRRPQETQYF. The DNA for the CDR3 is TGTGCCAGCAGTTTAATGCGGCGCCCCCAAGAGACCCAGTACTTC.

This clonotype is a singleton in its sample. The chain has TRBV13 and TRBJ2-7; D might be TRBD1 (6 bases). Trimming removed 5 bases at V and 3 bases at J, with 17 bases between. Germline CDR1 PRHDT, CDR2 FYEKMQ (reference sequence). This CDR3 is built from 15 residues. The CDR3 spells CASSNRDTRFYEQYV. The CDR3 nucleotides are TGTGCCAGCAGCAACCGGGACACCAGGTTCTACGAGCAGTACGTC.

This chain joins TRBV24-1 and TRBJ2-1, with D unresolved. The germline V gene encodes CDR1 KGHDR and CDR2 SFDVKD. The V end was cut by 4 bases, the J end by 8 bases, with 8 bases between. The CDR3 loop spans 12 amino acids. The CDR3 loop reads CATSDPGYEQFF. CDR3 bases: TGTGCCACCAGTGACCCGGGTTATGAGCAGTTCTTC.

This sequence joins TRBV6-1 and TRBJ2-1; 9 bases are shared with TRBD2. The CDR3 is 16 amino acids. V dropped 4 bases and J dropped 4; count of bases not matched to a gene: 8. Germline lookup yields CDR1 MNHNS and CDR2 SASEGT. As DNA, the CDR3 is TGTGCCAGCAGTGTATCTAGCGGGGCCGATTACAATGAGCAGTTCTTC. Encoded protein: CASSVSSGADYNEQFF.